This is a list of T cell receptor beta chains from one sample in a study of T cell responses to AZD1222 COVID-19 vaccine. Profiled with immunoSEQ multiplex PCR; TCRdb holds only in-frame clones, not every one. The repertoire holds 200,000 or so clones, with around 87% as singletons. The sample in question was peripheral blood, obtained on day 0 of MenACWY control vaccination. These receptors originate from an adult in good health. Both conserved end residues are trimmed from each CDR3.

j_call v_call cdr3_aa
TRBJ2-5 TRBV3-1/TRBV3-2 ASSRQGRGQTQY
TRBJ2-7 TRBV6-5 ASSYSRDPSYEQY
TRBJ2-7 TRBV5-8 ASSRPGQGDEQY
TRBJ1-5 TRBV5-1 ASSFGQEQPQH
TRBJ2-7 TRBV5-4 ASSLGGGRSYEQY
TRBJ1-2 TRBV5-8 ASRRRARGSPGGYT
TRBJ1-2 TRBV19 ASRNQDSNGYT
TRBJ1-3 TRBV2 ASNQGVAGNTIY
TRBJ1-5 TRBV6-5 ATDSSNQPQH
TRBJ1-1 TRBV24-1 ATSDFRGSNTEAF
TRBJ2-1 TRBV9 ASSVVGTGTGGRNEQF
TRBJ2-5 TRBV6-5 ASSSERGLQETQY
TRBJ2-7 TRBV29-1 STCLVPQVSHEQY